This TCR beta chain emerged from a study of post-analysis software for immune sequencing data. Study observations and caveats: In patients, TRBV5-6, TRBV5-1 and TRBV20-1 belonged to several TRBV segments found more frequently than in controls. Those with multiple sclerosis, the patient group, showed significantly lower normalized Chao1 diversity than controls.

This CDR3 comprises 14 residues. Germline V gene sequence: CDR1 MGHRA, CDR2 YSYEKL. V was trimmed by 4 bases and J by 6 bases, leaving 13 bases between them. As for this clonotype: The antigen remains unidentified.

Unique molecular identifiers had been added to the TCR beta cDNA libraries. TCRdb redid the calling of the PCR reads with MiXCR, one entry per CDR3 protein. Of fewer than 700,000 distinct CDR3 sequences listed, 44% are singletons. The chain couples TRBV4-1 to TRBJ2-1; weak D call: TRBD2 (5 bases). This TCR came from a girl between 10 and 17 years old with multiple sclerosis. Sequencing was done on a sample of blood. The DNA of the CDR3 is TGCGCCAGCAGCCTCGGACTCATCGGCAATGAGCAGTTCTTC. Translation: CASSLGLIGNEQFF.